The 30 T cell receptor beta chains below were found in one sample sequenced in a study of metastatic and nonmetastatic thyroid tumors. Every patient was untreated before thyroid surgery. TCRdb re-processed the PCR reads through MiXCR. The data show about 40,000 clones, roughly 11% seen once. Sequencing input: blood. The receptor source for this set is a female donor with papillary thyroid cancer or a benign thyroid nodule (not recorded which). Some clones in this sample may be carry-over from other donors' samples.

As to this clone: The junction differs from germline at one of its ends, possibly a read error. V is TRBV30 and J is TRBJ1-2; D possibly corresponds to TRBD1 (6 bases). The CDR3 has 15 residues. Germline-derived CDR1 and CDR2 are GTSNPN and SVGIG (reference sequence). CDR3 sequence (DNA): TGTGCCTGGAGTGTACTAGGACAGCTTTACTATCGCTACACCTTC. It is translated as CAWSVLGQLYYRYTF.

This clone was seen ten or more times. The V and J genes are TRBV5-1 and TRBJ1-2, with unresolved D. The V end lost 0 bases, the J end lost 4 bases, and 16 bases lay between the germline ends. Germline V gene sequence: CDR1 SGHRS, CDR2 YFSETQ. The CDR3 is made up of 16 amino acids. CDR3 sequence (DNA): TGCGCCAGCAGCTTGGCGCCAGGATCAGACGTCTATGGCTACACCTTC. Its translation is CASSLAPGSDVYGYTF.

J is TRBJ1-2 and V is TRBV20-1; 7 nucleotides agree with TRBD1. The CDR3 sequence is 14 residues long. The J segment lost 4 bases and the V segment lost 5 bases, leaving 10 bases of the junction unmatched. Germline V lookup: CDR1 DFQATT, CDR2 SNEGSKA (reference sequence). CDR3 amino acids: CSAVNRQGGYGYTF. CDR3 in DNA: TGCAGTGCTGTCAACCGACAGGGTGGCTATGGCTACACCTTC.

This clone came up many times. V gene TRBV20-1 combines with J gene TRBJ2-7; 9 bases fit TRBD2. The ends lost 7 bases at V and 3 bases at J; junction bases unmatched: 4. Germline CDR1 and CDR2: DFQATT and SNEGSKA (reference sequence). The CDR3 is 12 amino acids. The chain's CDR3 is CSVWREGYEQYF. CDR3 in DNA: TGCAGTGTTTGGCGGGAGGGCTACGAGCAGTACTTC.

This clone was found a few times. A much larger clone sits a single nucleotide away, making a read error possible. CDR3 residues: CSVALLRTWGTAFF. The CDR3 region has the DNA TGCAGCGTTGCTCTCCTCCGGACATGGGGGACGGCTTTCTTT. The J gene is TRBJ1-1, the V gene TRBV29-1, with a possible D match to TRBD1 (5 bases). Trimming shortened V by 4 bases and J by 11 bases, and 23 bases separated the two germline ends. The germline gives CDR1 SQVTM, CDR2 ANQGSEA. The length of the CDR3 is 14 residues. The whole variable domain, filled in from reference TRBV29-1 and TRBJ1-1, reads SAVISQKPSRDICQRGTSLTIQCQVDSQVTMMFWYRQQPGQSLTLIATANQGSEATYESGFVIDKFPISRPNLTFSTLTVSNMSPEDSSIYLCSVALLRTWGTAFFGQGTRLTVV.

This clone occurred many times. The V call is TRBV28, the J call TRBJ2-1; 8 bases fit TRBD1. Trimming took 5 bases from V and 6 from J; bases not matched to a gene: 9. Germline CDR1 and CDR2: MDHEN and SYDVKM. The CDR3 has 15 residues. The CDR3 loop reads CASSPRGRGINEQFF. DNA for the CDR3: TGTGCCAGCAGTCCCAGGGGGCGCGGTATCAATGAGCAGTTCTTC.

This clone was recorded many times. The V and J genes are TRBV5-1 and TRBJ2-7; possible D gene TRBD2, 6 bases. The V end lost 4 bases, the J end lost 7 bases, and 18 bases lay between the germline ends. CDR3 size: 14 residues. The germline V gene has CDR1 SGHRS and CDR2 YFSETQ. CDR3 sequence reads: CASSQDGSWGEQYF. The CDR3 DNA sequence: TGCGCCAGCAGCCAGGACGGGAGTTGGGGTGAGCAGTACTTC.

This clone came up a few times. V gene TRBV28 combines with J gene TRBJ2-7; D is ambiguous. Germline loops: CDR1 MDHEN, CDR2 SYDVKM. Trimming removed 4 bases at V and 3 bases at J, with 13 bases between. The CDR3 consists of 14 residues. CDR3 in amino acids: CASSSFDNYYEQYF. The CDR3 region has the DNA TGTGCCAGCAGTTCTTTTGACAATTACTACGAGCAGTACTTC.

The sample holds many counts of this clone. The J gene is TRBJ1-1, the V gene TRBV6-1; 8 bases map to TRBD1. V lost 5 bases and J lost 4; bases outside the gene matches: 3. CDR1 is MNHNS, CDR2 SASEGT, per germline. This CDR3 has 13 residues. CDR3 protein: CASSFTGGTEAFF. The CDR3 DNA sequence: TGTGCCAGCAGTTTTACAGGGGGCACTGAAGCTTTCTTT.

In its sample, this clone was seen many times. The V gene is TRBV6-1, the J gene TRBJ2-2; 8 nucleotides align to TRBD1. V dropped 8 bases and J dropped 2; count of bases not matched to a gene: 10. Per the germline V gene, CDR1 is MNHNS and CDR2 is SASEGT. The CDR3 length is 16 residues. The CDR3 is CASFKFGQGNTGELFF. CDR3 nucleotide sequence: TGTGCCAGCTTTAAATTTGGACAGGGTAACACCGGGGAGCTGTTTTTT.

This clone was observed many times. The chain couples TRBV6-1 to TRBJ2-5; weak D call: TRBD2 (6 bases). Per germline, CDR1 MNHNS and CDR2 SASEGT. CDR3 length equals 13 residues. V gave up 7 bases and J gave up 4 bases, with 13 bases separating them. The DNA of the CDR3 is TGTGCCAGCACCACGGGAGTGGGAGAGACCCAGTACTTC. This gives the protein CASTTGVGETQYF.

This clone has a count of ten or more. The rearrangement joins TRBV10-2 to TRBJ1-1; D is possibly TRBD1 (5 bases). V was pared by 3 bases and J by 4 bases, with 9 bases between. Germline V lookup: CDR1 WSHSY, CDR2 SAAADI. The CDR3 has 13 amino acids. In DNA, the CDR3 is TGCGCCAGCAGTGACGGGGGTAGCACTGAAGCTTTCTTT. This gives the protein CASSDGGSTEAFF.

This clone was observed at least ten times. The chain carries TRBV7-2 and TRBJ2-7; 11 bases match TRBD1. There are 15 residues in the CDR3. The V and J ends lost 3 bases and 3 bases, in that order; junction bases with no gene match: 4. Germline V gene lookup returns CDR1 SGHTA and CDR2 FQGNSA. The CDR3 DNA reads TGTGCCAGCAGCTTGCTCGGGACAGGGGGCTACGAGCAGTACTTC. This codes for CASSLLGTGGYEQYF.

In DNA form, the CDR3 reads TGTGCCAGCGCACCCCGGACTAGCGGAGGTTACGAGCAGTACTTC. Translated: CASAPRTSGGYEQYF. The V gene is TRBV27, the J gene TRBJ2-7, with TRBD2 identical over 10 bases. The J segment lost 4 bases and the V segment lost 8 bases, leaving 11 bases of the junction unmatched. The CDR3 sequence is 15 residues long. From germline, CDR1 is MNHEY and CDR2 SMNVEV (reference sequence).

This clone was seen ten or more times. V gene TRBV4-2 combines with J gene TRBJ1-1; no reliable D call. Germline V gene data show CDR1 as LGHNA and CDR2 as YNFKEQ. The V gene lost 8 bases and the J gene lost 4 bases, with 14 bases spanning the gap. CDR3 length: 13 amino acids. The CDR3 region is CASAKVGSTEAFF. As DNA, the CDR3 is TGTGCCAGCGCAAAGGTGGGGAGCACTGAAGCTTTCTTT.

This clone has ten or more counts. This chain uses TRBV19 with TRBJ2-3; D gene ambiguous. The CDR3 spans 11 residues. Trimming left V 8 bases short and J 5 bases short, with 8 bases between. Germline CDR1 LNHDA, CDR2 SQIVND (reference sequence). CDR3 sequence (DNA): TGTGCCAGTCAAGTCGGAGATACGCAGTATTTT. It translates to CASQVGDTQYF.

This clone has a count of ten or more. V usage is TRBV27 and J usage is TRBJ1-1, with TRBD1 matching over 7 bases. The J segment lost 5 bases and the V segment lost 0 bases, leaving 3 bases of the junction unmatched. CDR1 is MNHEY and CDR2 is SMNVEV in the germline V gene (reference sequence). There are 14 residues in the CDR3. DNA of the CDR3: TGTGCCAGCAGTTTATCGACAGGGCATACTGAAGCTTTCTTT. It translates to CASSLSTGHTEAFF.

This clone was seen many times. The CDR3 nucleotides read TGCAGTGCTAGAGATGACAGGGATCAAGAGACCCAGTACTTC. Its protein product is CSARDDRDQETQYF. This chain joins TRBV20-1 and TRBJ2-5; 7 bases line up with TRBD1. The CDR3 totals 14 residues. The V gene's germline CDR1 is DFQATT and CDR2 SNEGSKA (reference sequence). Unmatched junction bases numbered 3, after V lost 0 bases and J lost 2 bases.

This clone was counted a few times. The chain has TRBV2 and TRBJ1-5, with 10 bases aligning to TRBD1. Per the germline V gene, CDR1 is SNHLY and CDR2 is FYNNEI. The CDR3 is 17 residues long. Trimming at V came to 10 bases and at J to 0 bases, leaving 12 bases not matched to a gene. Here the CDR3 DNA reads TGTGCCAACAGGACCTGGACAGGGGGTTCTAGCAATCAGCCCCAGCATTTT. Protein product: CANRTWTGGSSNQPQHF.

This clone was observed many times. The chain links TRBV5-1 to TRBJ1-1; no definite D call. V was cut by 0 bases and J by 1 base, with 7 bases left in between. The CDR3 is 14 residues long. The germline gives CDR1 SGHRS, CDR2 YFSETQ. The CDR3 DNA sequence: TGCGCCAGCAGCTTGGGAGGCTGGAACACTGAAGCTTTCTTT. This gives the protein CASSLGGWNTEAFF.

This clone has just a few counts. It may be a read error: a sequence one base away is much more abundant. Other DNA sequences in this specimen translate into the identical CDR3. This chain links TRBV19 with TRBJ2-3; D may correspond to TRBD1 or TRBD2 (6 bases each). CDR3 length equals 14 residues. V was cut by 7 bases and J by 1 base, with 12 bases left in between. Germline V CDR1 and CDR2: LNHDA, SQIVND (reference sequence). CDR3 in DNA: TGTGCCAGTAATAGGGGGGTTCGCACAGATACGCAGTATTTT. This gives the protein CASNRGVRTDTQYF.

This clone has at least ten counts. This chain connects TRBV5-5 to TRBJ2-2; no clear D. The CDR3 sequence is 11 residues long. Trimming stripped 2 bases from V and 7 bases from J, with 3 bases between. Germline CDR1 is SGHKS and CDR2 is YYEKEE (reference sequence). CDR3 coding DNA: TGTGCCAGCAGCTTAAGCGGGGAGCTGTTTTTT. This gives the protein CASSLSGELFF.

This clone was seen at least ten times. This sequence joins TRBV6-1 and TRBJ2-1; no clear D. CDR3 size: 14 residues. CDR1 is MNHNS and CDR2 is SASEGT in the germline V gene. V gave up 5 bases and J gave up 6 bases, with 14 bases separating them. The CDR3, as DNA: TGTGCCAGCAGTCCCTTAAAGGGCCTCAATGAGCAGTTCTTC. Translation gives CASSPLKGLNEQFF.

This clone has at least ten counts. The CDR3: CASSPVGTSGSYEQYF. The CDR3 region has the DNA TGTGCCAGCAGCCCAGTCGGGACTAGCGGGAGTTACGAGCAGTACTTC. The chain recombines TRBV11-2 with TRBJ2-7, with 14 bases lining up with TRBD2. The trim removed 5 bases at V and 4 bases at J, leaving 7 bases unmatched. This CDR3 is 16 amino acids long. Per germline, CDR1 SGHAT and CDR2 FQNNGV.

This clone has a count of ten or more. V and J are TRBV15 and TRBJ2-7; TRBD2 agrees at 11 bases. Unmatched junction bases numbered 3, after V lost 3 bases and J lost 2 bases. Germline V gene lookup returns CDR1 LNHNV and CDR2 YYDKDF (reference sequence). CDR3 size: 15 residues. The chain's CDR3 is CATSRGTSGTYEQYF. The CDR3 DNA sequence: TGTGCCACCAGCAGGGGGACTAGCGGAACCTACGAGCAGTACTTC.

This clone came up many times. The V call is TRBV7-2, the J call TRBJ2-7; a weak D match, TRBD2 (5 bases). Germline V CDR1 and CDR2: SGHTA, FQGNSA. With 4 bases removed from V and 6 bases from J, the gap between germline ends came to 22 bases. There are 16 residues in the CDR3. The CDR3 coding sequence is TGTGCCAGCAGCTCGGGGAGTGCGGGTATGATTTCCGAGCAGTACTTC. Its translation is CASSSGSAGMISEQYF.

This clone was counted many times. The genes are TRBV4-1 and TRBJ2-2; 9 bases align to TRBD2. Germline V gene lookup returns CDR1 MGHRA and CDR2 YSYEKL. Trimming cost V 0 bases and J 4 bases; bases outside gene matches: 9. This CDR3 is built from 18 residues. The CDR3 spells CASSQDYGLAGLTGELFF. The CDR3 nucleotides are TGCGCCAGCAGCCAAGATTATGGGCTAGCGGGGCTCACCGGGGAGCTGTTTTTT.

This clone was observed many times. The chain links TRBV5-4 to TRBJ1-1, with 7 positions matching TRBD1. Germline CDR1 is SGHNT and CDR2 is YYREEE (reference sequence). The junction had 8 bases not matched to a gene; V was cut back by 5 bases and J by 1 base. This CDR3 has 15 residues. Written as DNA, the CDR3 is TGTGCCAGCAGTCCCGGAGGGACAGAGAACACTGAAGCTTTCTTT. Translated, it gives CASSPGGTENTEAFF.

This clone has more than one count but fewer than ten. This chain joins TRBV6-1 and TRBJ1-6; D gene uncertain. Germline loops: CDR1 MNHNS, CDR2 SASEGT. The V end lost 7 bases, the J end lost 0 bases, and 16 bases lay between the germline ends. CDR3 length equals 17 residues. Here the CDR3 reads CASILTTRSSYNSPLHF. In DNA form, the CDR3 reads TGTGCCAGCATTCTAACGACAAGGAGCTCCTATAATTCACCCCTCCACTTT.

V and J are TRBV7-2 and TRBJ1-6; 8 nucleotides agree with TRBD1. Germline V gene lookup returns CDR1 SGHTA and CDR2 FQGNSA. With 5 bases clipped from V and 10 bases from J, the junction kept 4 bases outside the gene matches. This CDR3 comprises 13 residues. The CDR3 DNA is TGTGCCAGCAGCCTGACAGGGGAGTCACCCCTCCACTTT. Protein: CASSLTGESPLHF.